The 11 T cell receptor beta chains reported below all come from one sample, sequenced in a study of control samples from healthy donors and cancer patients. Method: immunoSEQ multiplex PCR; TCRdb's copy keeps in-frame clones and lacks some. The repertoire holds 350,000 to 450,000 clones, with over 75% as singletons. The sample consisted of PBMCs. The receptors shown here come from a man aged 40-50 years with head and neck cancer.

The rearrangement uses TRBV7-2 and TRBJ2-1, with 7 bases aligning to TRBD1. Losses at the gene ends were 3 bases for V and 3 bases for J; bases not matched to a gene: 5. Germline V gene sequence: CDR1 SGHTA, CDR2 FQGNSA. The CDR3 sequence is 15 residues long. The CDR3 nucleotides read TGTGCCAGCAGCTTGGGACAGCTCTTCTACAATGAGCAGTTCTTC. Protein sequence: CASSLGQLFYNEQFF. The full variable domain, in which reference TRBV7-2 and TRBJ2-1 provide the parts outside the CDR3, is GAGVSQSPSNKVTEKGKDVELRCDPISGHTALYWYRQSLGQGLEFLIYFQGNSAPDKSGLPSDRFSAERTGGSVSTLTIQRTQQEDSAVYLCASSLGQLFYNEQFFGPGTRLTVL.

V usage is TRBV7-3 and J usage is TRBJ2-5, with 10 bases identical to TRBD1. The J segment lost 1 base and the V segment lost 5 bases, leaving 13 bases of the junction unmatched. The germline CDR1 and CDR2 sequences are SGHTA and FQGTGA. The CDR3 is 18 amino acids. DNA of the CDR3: TGTGCCAGCAGCCCCATGGGGGGGACAGGGGCTACCCAAGAGACCCAGTACTTC. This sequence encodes CASSPMGGTGATQETQYF.

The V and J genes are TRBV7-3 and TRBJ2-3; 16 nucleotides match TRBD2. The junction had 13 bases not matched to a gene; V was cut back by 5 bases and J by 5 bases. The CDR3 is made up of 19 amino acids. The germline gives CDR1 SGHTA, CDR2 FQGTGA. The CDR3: CASSLEGLAGGIRRDTQYF. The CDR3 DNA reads TGTGCCAGCAGCCTGGAGGGACTAGCGGGAGGGATAAGGCGAGATACGCAGTATTTT.

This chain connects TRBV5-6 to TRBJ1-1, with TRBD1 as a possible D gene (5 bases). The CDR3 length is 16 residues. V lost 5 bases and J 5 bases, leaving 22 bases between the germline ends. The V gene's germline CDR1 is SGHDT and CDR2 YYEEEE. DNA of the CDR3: TGTGCCAGCAGTGCCCGTCAAGGGGAGGTTTGGACTGAAGCTTTCTTT. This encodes CASSARQGEVWTEAFF.

CDR3 protein: CASREPVIPTGELFF. CDR3 DNA: TGTGCCAGCAGGGAACCGGTAATACCCACCGGGGAGCTGTTTTTT. The rearrangement uses TRBV2 and TRBJ2-2; D unclear. Deletions cut 6 bases from V and 4 bases from J, with 15 bases between. The CDR3 is made up of 15 amino acids. Germline values: CDR1 SNHLY, CDR2 FYNNEI.

The CDR3: CASSYVRGNEQFF. Here the CDR3 DNA reads TGTGCCAGCAGCTACGTTCGAGGCAATGAGCAGTTCTTC. This chain joins TRBV7-3 and TRBJ2-1; D gene uncertain. The CDR3 extends over 13 amino acids. Between the trimmed V and J ends, which lost 4 bases and 6 bases, there was a span of 10 bases. The germline V gene encodes CDR1 SGHTA and CDR2 FQGTGA.

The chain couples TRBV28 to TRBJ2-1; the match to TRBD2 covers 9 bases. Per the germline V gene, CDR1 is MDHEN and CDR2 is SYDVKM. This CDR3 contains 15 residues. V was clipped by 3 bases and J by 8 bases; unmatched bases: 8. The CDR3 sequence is CASSFGGGALDEQFF. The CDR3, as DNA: TGTGCCAGCAGTTTTGGCGGGGGGGCCCTGGATGAGCAGTTCTTC.

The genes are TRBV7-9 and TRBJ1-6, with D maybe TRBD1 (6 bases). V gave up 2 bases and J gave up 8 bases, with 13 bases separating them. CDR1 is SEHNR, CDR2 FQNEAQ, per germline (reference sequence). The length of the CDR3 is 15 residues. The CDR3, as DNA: TGTGCCAGCAGCTTAAAGGGGGACGGTGATTCACCCCTCCACTTT. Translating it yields CASSLKGDGDSPLHF.

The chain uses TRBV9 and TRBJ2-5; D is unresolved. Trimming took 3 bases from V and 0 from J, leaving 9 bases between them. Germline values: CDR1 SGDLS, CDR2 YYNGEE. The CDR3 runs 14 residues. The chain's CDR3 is CASSANRYQETQYF. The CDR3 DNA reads TGTGCCAGCAGCGCGAATAGGTACCAAGAGACCCAGTACTTC.

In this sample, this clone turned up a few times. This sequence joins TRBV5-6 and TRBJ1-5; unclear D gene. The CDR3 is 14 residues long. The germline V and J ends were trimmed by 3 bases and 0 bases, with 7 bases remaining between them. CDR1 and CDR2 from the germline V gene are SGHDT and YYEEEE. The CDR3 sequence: CASSWKNSNQPQHF. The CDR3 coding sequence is TGTGCCAGCAGCTGGAAAAATAGCAATCAGCCCCAGCATTTT.

CDR3 residues: CASRTTDFWEAFF. Written as DNA, the CDR3 is TGTGCCAGCAGGACGACAGACTTTTGGGAAGCTTTCTTT. The V call is TRBV21-1, the J call TRBJ1-1; TRBD1, the table's D call, lacks a check against the DNA. TRBV21-1 has pseudogene status. This CDR3 contains 13 residues.